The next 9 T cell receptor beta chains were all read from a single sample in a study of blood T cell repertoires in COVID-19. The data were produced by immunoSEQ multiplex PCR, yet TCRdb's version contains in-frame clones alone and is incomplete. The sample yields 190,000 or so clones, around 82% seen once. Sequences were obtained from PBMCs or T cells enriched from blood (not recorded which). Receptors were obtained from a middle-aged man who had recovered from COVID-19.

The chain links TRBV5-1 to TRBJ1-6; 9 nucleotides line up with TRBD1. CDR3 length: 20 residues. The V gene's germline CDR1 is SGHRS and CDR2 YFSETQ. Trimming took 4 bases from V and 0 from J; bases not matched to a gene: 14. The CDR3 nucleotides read TGCGCCAGCAGCGCTTCGGGACAGGGTCCCCAAAGCTCCTATAATTCACCCCTCCACTTT. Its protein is CASSASGQGPQSSYNSPLHF.

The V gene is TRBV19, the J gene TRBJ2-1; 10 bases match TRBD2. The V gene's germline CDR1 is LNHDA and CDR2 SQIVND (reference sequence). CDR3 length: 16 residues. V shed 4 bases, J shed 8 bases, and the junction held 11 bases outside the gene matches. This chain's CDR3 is CASSNGLAGAIDEQFF. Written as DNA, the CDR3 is TGTGCCAGTAGTAACGGGCTAGCGGGGGCCATCGATGAGCAGTTCTTC.

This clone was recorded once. CDR3 amino acids: CASSIPGGPNYGYTF. CDR3 nucleotides: TGTGCCAGTAGTATCCCCGGGGGACCTAACTATGGCTACACCTTC. The rearrangement joins TRBV19 to TRBJ1-2; TRBD1 is a possible D gene (5 bases). The germline gives CDR1 LNHDA, CDR2 SQIVND (reference sequence). V was cut by 3 bases and J by 0 bases, with 11 bases left in between. There are 15 residues in the CDR3.

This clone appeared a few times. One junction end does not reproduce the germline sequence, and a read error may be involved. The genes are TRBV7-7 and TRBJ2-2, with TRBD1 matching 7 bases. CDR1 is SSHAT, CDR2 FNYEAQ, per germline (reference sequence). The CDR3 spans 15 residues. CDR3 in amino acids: CASSGTTGSAGELFF. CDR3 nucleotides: TGTGCTAGCAGCGGCACGACAGGGAGCGCCGGGGAGCTGTTTTTT.

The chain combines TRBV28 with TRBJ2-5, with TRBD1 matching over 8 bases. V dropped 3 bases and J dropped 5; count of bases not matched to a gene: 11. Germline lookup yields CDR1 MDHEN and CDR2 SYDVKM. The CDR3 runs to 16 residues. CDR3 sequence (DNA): TGTGCCAGCAGTTTCTCGAGACAGGGGACGGGGGAGACCCAGTACTTC. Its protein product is CASSFSRQGTGETQYF.

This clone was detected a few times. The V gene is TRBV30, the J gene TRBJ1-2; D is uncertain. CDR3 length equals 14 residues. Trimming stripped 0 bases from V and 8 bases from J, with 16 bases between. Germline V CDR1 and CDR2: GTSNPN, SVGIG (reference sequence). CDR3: CAWSVPQAIWGYTF. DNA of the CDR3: TGTGCCTGGAGTGTACCCCAGGCCATCTGGGGCTACACCTTC.

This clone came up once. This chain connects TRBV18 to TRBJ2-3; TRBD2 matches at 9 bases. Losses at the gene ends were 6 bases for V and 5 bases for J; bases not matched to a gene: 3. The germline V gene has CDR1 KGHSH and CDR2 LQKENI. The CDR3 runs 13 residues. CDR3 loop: CASSPTSGDTQYF. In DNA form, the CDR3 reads TGTGCCAGCTCGCCGACTAGCGGAGATACGCAGTATTTT.

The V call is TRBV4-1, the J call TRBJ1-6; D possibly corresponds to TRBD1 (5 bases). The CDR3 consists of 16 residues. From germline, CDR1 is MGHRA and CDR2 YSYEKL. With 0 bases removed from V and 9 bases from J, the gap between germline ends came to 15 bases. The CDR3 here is CASSQDRAGIGSPLHF. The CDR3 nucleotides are TGCGCCAGCAGCCAAGATAGGGCAGGGATAGGTTCACCCCTCCACTTT.

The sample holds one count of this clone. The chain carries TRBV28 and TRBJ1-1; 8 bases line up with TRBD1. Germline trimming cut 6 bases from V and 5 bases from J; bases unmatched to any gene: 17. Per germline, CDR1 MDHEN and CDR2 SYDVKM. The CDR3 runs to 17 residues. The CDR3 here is CASSTPQGARSGTEAFF. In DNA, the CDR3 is TGTGCCAGCAGCACACCCCAGGGGGCGCGGTCTGGGACTGAAGCTTTCTTT.